These T cell receptor beta chains were read from a single sample in a study of blood T cell repertoires in COVID-19. The assay was immunoSEQ multiplex PCR, and TCRdb's table has in-frame clones only and misses some. The sample holds fewer than 250,000 clones, 75% to 90% seen once. The sequenced material came from peripheral blood. The receptors shown here come from a woman in her seventies with active or convalescent COVID-19. CDR3s leave out the opening cysteine and the closing phenylalanine or tryptophan. The order of the fields is clone size, D gene, J gene, V gene, CDR3 protein. D genes are given only for firm matches. A row's size may be missing; if present it is once, few, many or a size class.

abundance: .; d_gene: .; j_gene: TRBJ1-3; v_gene: TRBV10-3; CDR3aa: AISAAGAALSGNTIY
abundance: .; d_gene: TRBD1; j_gene: TRBJ1-5; v_gene: TRBV19; CDR3aa: ASSMGTGGSSQPQH
abundance: .; d_gene: TRBD1; j_gene: TRBJ1-2; v_gene: TRBV25-1; CDR3aa: ASSEDREGYT
abundance: .; d_gene: .; j_gene: TRBJ1-5; v_gene: TRBV19; CDR3aa: ASSMTDGQPQH
abundance: .; d_gene: TRBD1; j_gene: TRBJ1-6; v_gene: TRBV5-1; CDR3aa: ASSLITGGQSPLH
abundance: .; d_gene: TRBD1; j_gene: TRBJ1-2; v_gene: TRBV28; CDR3aa: ASSGTGKSLGYT
abundance: .; d_gene: TRBD2; j_gene: TRBJ2-3; v_gene: TRBV7-6; CDR3aa: ASSSWTSATDTQY
abundance: .; d_gene: TRBD2; j_gene: TRBJ2-1; v_gene: TRBV10-2; CDR3aa: ASRRGREGYNEQF
abundance: few; d_gene: TRBD2; j_gene: TRBJ2-7; v_gene: TRBV6-5; CDR3aa: ASRGTSGVTYEQY
abundance: .; d_gene: TRBD1; j_gene: TRBJ1-1; v_gene: TRBV2; CDR3aa: ASMGTGTVNTEAF
abundance: .; d_gene: TRBD1; j_gene: TRBJ1-6; v_gene: TRBV6-4; CDR3aa: ASSPGTGYNSPLH
abundance: .; d_gene: .; j_gene: TRBJ1-1; v_gene: TRBV19; CDR3aa: ASSTERGRGGNTEAF
abundance: .; d_gene: .; j_gene: TRBJ1-1; v_gene: TRBV12-1; CDR3aa: ASSYYRGVGSEAF
abundance: few; d_gene: .; j_gene: TRBJ1-1; v_gene: TRBV19; CDR3aa: ASSISFRREAF
abundance: .; d_gene: .; j_gene: TRBJ2-7; v_gene: TRBV10-3; CDR3aa: AIRGQSAGLYEQY
abundance: .; d_gene: TRBD2; j_gene: TRBJ2-7; v_gene: TRBV12-5; CDR3aa: ASGLGTSGDNEQY
abundance: .; d_gene: .; j_gene: TRBJ2-2; v_gene: TRBV12-3/TRBV12-4; CDR3aa: ASSFGGELF
abundance: .; d_gene: .; j_gene: TRBJ1-1; v_gene: TRBV5-4; CDR3aa: ASSLGPNTEAF
abundance: .; d_gene: TRBD2; j_gene: TRBJ2-7; v_gene: TRBV27; CDR3aa: ASSSILAGGWNEQY
abundance: .; d_gene: .; j_gene: TRBJ1-5; v_gene: TRBV5-5; CDR3aa: ASSLGGGIGQPQH
abundance: .; d_gene: .; j_gene: TRBJ2-1; v_gene: TRBV7-6; CDR3aa: ASSFRQGSEQF
abundance: .; d_gene: .; j_gene: TRBJ2-2; v_gene: TRBV18; CDR3aa: ASSPPQGSGELF
abundance: few; d_gene: .; j_gene: TRBJ1-2; v_gene: TRBV7-8; CDR3aa: ASSQALFRVFGYGYT
abundance: .; d_gene: TRBD2; j_gene: TRBJ2-7; v_gene: TRBV7-8; CDR3aa: ASSPGLADPYEQY
abundance: .; d_gene: TRBD2; j_gene: TRBJ2-2; v_gene: TRBV5-4; CDR3aa: ASSLAAGGYTGELF
abundance: .; d_gene: TRBD2; j_gene: TRBJ2-1; v_gene: TRBV5-4; CDR3aa: ASSPLTSGIWDEQF
abundance: .; d_gene: TRBD1; j_gene: TRBJ1-1; v_gene: TRBV9; CDR3aa: ASSVQGQGRPF
abundance: .; d_gene: TRBD1; j_gene: TRBJ1-4; v_gene: TRBV5-1; CDR3aa: ASSLGTGEEKLF